The 26 T cell receptor beta chains given below trace back to one sample, sequenced in a study of cytomegalovirus exposure and HLA in healthy donors. TCRdb's table, derived via immunoSEQ multiplex PCR, lists solely in-frame clones and lacks some. The repertoire has about 360,000 clones, 86% of them found once; the top ten carry around 0.8%. The sequenced sample was PBMCs. These receptor sequences come from a woman under 30 in good health and CMV-seronegative.

This clone was picked up a small number of times. This chain links TRBV28 with TRBJ2-6, with 10 bases fitting TRBD1. With 7 bases clipped from V and 0 bases from J, the junction kept 3 bases outside the gene matches. The germline gives CDR1 MDHEN, CDR2 SYDVKM. CDR3 length: 16 residues. The DNA of the CDR3 is TGTGCCAGCACGGGACAGGGGCTCTCTGGGGCCAACGTCCTGACTTTC. This encodes CASTGQGLSGANVLTF.

The rearrangement uses TRBV7-3 and TRBJ2-5; no firm D call. Trimming cost V 4 bases and J 4 bases, with 7 bases left between them. The germline V gene encodes CDR1 SGHTA and CDR2 FQGTGA. The CDR3 is made up of 12 amino acids. The CDR3, as DNA: TGTGCCAGCAGCTCCGGTGGAGAGACCCAGTACTTC. Its protein is CASSSGGETQYF.

The chain links TRBV27 to TRBJ2-3; 10 nucleotides agree with TRBD2. With 2 bases clipped from V and 7 bases from J, the junction kept 6 bases outside the gene matches. There are 15 residues in the CDR3. Germline V gene lookup returns CDR1 MNHEY and CDR2 SMNVEV (reference sequence). CDR3 protein: CASSLLAGEVNTQYF. The CDR3 DNA reads as TGTGCCAGCAGTTTACTAGCGGGGGAGGTGAATACGCAGTATTTT.

The chain uses TRBV7-2 and TRBJ2-7, with 7 bases fitting TRBD2. The V gene end was trimmed by 5 bases and the J gene end by 6 bases; junction bases not matched to a gene: 16. Germline V gene data show CDR1 as SGHTA and CDR2 as FQGNSA. The length of the CDR3 is 16 residues. The CDR3 here is CASSPGGGLNLVEQYF. CDR3 nucleotides: TGTGCCAGCAGCCCGGGGGGTGGGCTGAACTTAGTCGAGCAGTACTTC.

The rearrangement links TRBV4-1 to TRBJ2-5, with 7 bases lining up with TRBD2. Germline V CDR1 and CDR2: MGHRA, YSYEKL. This CDR3 has 15 residues. V was pared by 3 bases and J by 2 bases, with 6 bases of the junction left unmatched. Here the CDR3 reads CASSQARESQETQYF. CDR3 bases: TGCGCCAGCAGCCAGGCGCGGGAGAGTCAAGAGACCCAGTACTTC.

CDR3 DNA sequence: TGTGCCAGCAGTTCCTTTAATGAAAAACTGTTTTTT. It is translated as CASSSFNEKLFF. This rearrangement joins TRBV28 to TRBJ1-4; D gene uncertain. Germline V lookup: CDR1 MDHEN, CDR2 SYDVKM. The germline V and J ends were trimmed by 4 bases and 4 bases, with 4 bases remaining between them. The CDR3 consists of 12 residues.

Only one count was recorded for this clone. This sequence joins TRBV28 and TRBJ2-3; TRBD1 agrees at 10 bases. V shed 5 bases, J shed 2 bases, and the junction held 7 bases outside the gene matches. Germline V gene sequence: CDR1 MDHEN, CDR2 SYDVKM. This CDR3 comprises 16 residues. DNA of the CDR3: TGTGCCAGCAGTGACTCCGGGACAGGGGACACAGATACGCAGTATTTT. This gives the protein CASSDSGTGDTDTQYF.

The chain joins TRBV27 to TRBJ2-7; 8 nucleotides agree with TRBD1. The CDR3 has 15 amino acids. The J segment lost 2 bases and the V segment lost 5 bases, leaving 8 bases of the junction unmatched. Per germline, CDR1 MNHEY and CDR2 SMNVEV (reference sequence). CDR3 sequence (DNA): TGTGCCAGCAGTCCCGGGACAGGTTCTACCTACGAGCAGTACTTC. Translation: CASSPGTGSTYEQYF.

The chain couples TRBV20-1 to TRBJ2-7; D call uncertain. V lost 2 bases and J 6 bases, leaving 5 bases between the germline ends. Germline-derived CDR1 and CDR2 are DFQATT and SNEGSKA (reference sequence). The CDR3 consists of 10 residues. CDR3 region: CSARILEQYF. The CDR3 region has the DNA TGCAGTGCTAGAATCCTCGAGCAGTACTTC.

The chain couples TRBV28 to TRBJ1-1; the D is unclear. Germline CDR1 and CDR2: MDHEN and SYDVKM. Trimming removed 7 bases from V and 1 base from J, with 19 bases in between. The CDR3 runs to 16 residues. The CDR3 here is CASNTLHPPRNTEAFF. In DNA form, the CDR3 reads TGTGCCAGCAACACCCTCCACCCCCCCAGGAACACTGAAGCTTTCTTT.

The rearrangement links TRBV2 to TRBJ2-5; D ambiguous. With 4 bases removed from V and 7 bases from J, the gap between germline ends came to 13 bases. The length of the CDR3 is 13 residues. The germline V gene has CDR1 SNHLY and CDR2 FYNNEI. Written as DNA, the CDR3 is TGTGCCAGCAGTGGGTTGTATCAGGCGACCCAGTACTTC. Its translation: CASSGLYQATQYF.

CDR3 DNA sequence: TGCGCCAGCAGCCAAGAGCGGGAGAGAGATGAGCAGTTCTTC. Its protein product is CASSQERERDEQFF. This rearrangement joins TRBV4-1 to TRBJ2-1; 7 bases align to TRBD2. Germline assignment: CDR1 MGHRA and CDR2 YSYEKL. The CDR3 loop spans 14 amino acids. V was pared by 0 bases and J by 8 bases, with 4 bases of the junction left unmatched.

The V call is TRBV27, the J call TRBJ2-7; D is perhaps TRBD2 (6 bases). In germline, CDR1 is MNHEY, CDR2 SMNVEV (reference sequence). The V end lost 2 bases, the J end lost 6 bases, and 17 bases lay between the germline ends. The CDR3 extends over 15 amino acids. In DNA form, the CDR3 reads TGTGCCAGCAGTTTAGTCGGGACTCCCTGGCGCGAGCAGTACTTC. Protein sequence: CASSLVGTPWREQYF.

This rearrangement joins TRBV2 to TRBJ1-3, with 9 bases matching TRBD1. CDR1 is SNHLY, CDR2 FYNNEI, per germline. This CDR3 is built from 17 residues. V trimming: 2 bases; J trimming: 2 bases; junction bases outside the gene matches: 7. CDR3 bases: TGTGCCAGCAGTGAACACCGGGACAGGGTAACTGGAAACACCATATATTTT. Its translation: CASSEHRDRVTGNTIYF.

The V and J genes are TRBV5-1 and TRBJ2-1, with a weak D call TRBD1 (7 bases). Trimming left V 4 bases short and J 0 bases short, with 14 bases between. Per the germline V gene, CDR1 is SGHRS and CDR2 is YFSETQ. This CDR3 has 16 residues. Here the CDR3 reads CASSGGTASSYNEQFF. DNA for the CDR3: TGCGCCAGCAGCGGGGGGACAGCAAGCTCCTACAATGAGCAGTTCTTC.

The J gene is TRBJ2-3, the V gene TRBV5-1, with D tentatively TRBD2 (6 bases). The germline CDR1 and CDR2 sequences are SGHRS and YFSETQ. The CDR3 spans 16 residues. The V and J ends lost 1 base and 0 bases respectively, with 12 bases between them. The CDR3 region has the DNA TGCGCCAGCAGCTTGACTAGCATTCTTAGCACAGATACGCAGTATTTT. Encoded protein: CASSLTSILSTDTQYF. Based on the CDR3 plus reference TRBV5-1 and TRBJ2-3, the full variable domain is KAGVTQTPRYLIKTRGQQVTLSCSPISGHRSVSWYQQTPGQGLQFLFEYFSETQRNKGNFPGRFSGRQFSNSRSEMNVSTLELGDSALYLCASSLTSILSTDTQYFGPGTRLTVL.

The rearrangement links TRBV10-2 to TRBJ2-1, with 8 nucleotides matching TRBD2. The trim removed 8 bases at V and 8 bases at J, leaving 8 bases unmatched. The V gene's germline CDR1 is WSHSY and CDR2 SAAADI. This CDR3 contains 13 residues. As DNA, the CDR3 is TGCGCCAGCTCAATATACGGGGGGGATGAGCAGTTCTTC. Translating it yields CASSIYGGDEQFF.

This rearrangement joins TRBV27 to TRBJ1-6; weak D call: TRBD1 (6 bases). CDR1 is MNHEY and CDR2 is SMNVEV in the germline V gene (reference sequence). V dropped 9 bases and J dropped 7 bases, with 13 bases sitting between them. This CDR3 comprises 13 residues. The CDR3 protein is CASKGVNNSPLHF. The CDR3 DNA is TGTGCCAGTAAGGGGGTCAACAATTCACCCCTCCACTTT.

This clone has a single count. This rearrangement joins TRBV30 to TRBJ1-2; 7 bases fit TRBD1. The V segment lost 5 bases and the J segment 8 bases; nucleotides outside the gene matches: 17. This CDR3 spans 15 amino acids. CDR1 GTSNPN and CDR2 SVGIG come from the germline V gene (reference sequence). The CDR3 protein is CAWGGAIGGDWGYTF. CDR3 in DNA: TGTGCCTGGGGCGGGGCAATAGGGGGCGATTGGGGCTACACCTTC.

This chain uses TRBV5-4 with TRBJ1-2; 7 bases line up with TRBD1. The trim removed 0 bases at V and 2 bases at J, leaving 4 bases unmatched. This CDR3 spans 15 amino acids. Germline V gene sequence: CDR1 SGHNT, CDR2 YYREEE (reference sequence). For the CDR3, the DNA is TGTGCCAGCAGCTTGGGGGCAGGGGGGAACTATGGCTACACCTTC. Amino acids: CASSLGAGGNYGYTF.

The chain has TRBV2 and TRBJ1-2; D not resolved. V was shortened by 4 bases and J by 4 bases, with 19 bases between the two germline ends. Germline CDR1 SNHLY, CDR2 FYNNEI. This CDR3 contains 16 residues. The CDR3, as DNA: TGTGCCAGCAGTGCTCTCCGGGATCCTTTTAGCTATGGCTACACCTTC. It is translated as CASSALRDPFSYGYTF.

The CDR3: CASSLIGQGGEQYF. The CDR3 DNA reads TGTGCCAGCAGCTTAATCGGACAGGGGGGCGAGCAGTACTTC. This rearrangement joins TRBV11-1 to TRBJ2-7; 10 bases align to TRBD1. J lost 6 bases, V lost 2 bases, and 4 bases had no gene match. The CDR3 covers 14 residues. Germline V gives CDR1 SGHAT, CDR2 FQDESV (reference sequence).

The V and J genes are TRBV27 and TRBJ1-1; TRBD1 matches 8 bases. The CDR3 contains 15 residues. Germline V gene data show CDR1 as MNHEY and CDR2 as SMNVEV (reference sequence). V lost 8 bases, J lost 5 bases, and 13 bases stayed unmatched. CDR3 sequence (DNA): TGTGCCAGCCATTCTGTATCAGGGGGCCGGACTGAAGCTTTCTTT. As protein: CASHSVSGGRTEAFF.

CDR3 sequence: CASSEIGGSTEAFF. Here the CDR3 DNA reads TGTGCCAGCAGTGAGATTGGGGGGAGCACTGAAGCTTTCTTT. The V call is TRBV6-1, the J call TRBJ1-1; D is perhaps TRBD1 (5 bases). Germline V gene lookup returns CDR1 MNHNS and CDR2 SASEGT. Deletions cut 3 bases from V and 4 bases from J, with 12 bases between. The CDR3 has 14 amino acids.

This clone was found a few times. The rearrangement joins TRBV30 to TRBJ1-3, with D possibly being TRBD1 (6 bases). V was trimmed by 5 bases and J by 0 bases, leaving 17 bases between them. The CDR3 extends over 16 amino acids. Germline lookup yields CDR1 GTSNPN and CDR2 SVGIG (reference sequence). CDR3 sequence reads: CAWETRDTVSGNTIYF. The CDR3 DNA is TGTGCCTGGGAAACCCGGGACACCGTCTCTGGAAACACCATATATTTT.

This clone was observed a single time. CDR3 bases: TGCGCCAGCAGCCCTGGGGACACCCAGTACTTC. Protein: CASSPGDTQYF. This chain links TRBV5-1 with TRBJ2-7, with D perhaps matching TRBD1 (6 bases). V was shortened by 4 bases and J by 10 bases, with 12 bases between the two germline ends. The CDR3 has 11 residues. CDR1 is SGHRS and CDR2 is YFSETQ in the germline V gene.